These 10 T cell receptor beta chains originate from one sample sequenced in a study of T cells in women clearing cervical HPV infection (dated by TCRdb to 2017 to 2018). Libraries were constructed by the immunoSEQ multiplex PCR assay. TCRdb mirrors the immuneACCESS table, restricted to in-frame sequences. Some clones are absent from its copies; in checked studies, under half trace to an unresolved V gene, and the reason for the others is unknown. This sample's records show around 30,000 clones. The ten largest make up around 16% of the sample. Specimen: blood buffy coat. These receptors were obtained from a woman aged 18-70 years with a cervical HPV16 infection that either progressed to CIN3+ or cleared (not recorded which).

Turning to this clone: Read data end 3 residues before the CDR3 end; the end is taken from the germline J gene. The V gene is TRBV2, the J gene TRBJ2-6; 7 bases map to TRBD1. The CDR3 extends over 16 amino acids. Germline assignment: CDR1 SNHLY and CDR2 FYNNEI. The junction had 9 bases not matched to a gene; V was cut back by 8 bases and J by 2 bases. CDR3 DNA, as far as it was read: TGTGCCAGCTCGGACAGGCGGGCGGCTGGGGCCAACGTC. This gives the protein CASSDRRAAGANV. In full, the CDR3 is CASSDRRAAGANVLTF.

Remarks on this clone: The observed sequence ends 3 residues before the CDR3 terminus, with the missing tail filled in from the germline J gene. This chain joins TRBV7-8 and TRBJ1-1, with D possibly being TRBD1 (5 bases). CDR1 and CDR2 from the germline V gene are SGHVS and FQNEAQ. This CDR3 region has 14 residues. The V and J ends lost 3 bases and 2 bases respectively, with 10 bases between them. The CDR3 protein is CASSLAGLNTEAFF. The part of the CDR3 DNA that was read is TGTGCCAGCAGCTTGGCAGGGCTCAACACTGAA.

Note on this clone: Read data end 3 residues before the CDR3 end; the end is taken from the germline J gene. The gene calls are TRBV10-3 and TRBJ2-3; 7 bases line up with TRBD2. The CDR3 totals 16 residues. Germline CDR1 is ENHRY and CDR2 is SYGVKD. With V trimmed by 7 bases and J by 2 bases, 12 bases remained unmatched. The covered CDR3 bases are TGTGCCATCAAAGTAGGGGTTGGACTAGACACAGATACG. This translates into CAIKVGVGLDTDT. The whole CDR3 region reads CAIKVGVGLDTDTQYF.

This CDR3 reads CASSLLGGGGETQYF. The part of the CDR3 DNA that was read is TGTGCCAGCAGCCTCCTTGGTGGGGGGGGAGAGACG. This chain links TRBV7-3 with TRBJ2-3, with TRBD2 matching over 7 bases. Read data end 3 residues before the CDR3 end; the end is taken from the germline J gene. This CDR3 has 15 residues. Germline CDR1 and CDR2: SGHTA and FQGTGA.

CDR3 protein: CASNSGTANTEAFF. Partial CDR3 DNA: TGCGCCAGCAACTCCGGGACAGCAAACACTGAA. The genes are TRBV5-1 and TRBJ1-1, with 7 bases lining up with TRBD1. The missing CDR3 end, 3 residues past where the read stops, is filled in from the germline J gene. CDR1 is SGHRS, CDR2 YFSETQ, per germline. J lost 2 bases, V lost 6 bases, and 7 bases had no gene match. The CDR3 is made up of 14 amino acids.

As to this clone: The read halts 3 residues ahead of the CDR3 end, with the missing end drawn from the germline J gene. V usage is TRBV29-1 and J usage is TRBJ2-1; TRBD2 matches at 10 bases. The germline gives CDR1 SQVTM, CDR2 ANQGSEA. The V segment lost 4 bases and the J segment 7 bases; nucleotides outside the gene matches: 10. This CDR3 contains 15 residues. The CDR3 loop reads CSVGGSSSGRNEQFF. The CDR3 bases that were read are TGCAGCGTTGGAGGGTCGTCTAGCGGGAGAAATGAG.

As concerns this clone: The read ends 3 residues before the CDR3 terminus; that terminus is restored from the germline J gene. The rearrangement joins TRBV7-8 to TRBJ2-3; maybe TRBD2 (6 bases). The germline V gene has CDR1 SGHVS and CDR2 FQNEAQ. The CDR3 consists of 13 residues. This chain's CDR3 is CASSSGLQETQYF. Incomplete CDR3 DNA: TGTGCCAGCAGCTCGGGACTGCAAGAGACG.

On this clone itself: The read comes to an end 3 residues before the CDR3 does, leaving the germline J gene to fill in the end. This chain joins TRBV7-9 and TRBJ1-2; D may be TRBD1 (6 bases). This CDR3 comprises 15 residues. Germline CDR1 is SEHNR and CDR2 is FQNEAQ (reference sequence). The DNA read from the CDR3 is TGTGCCAGCAGCTTGGGACACCCGGTCTACAATGAC. This translates into CASSLGHPVYND. The full CDR3 reads CASSLGHPVYNDYTF.

A remark on this clone: The read falls 3 residues short of the CDR3 end, and the missing part is taken from the germline J gene. The chain couples TRBV4-1 to TRBJ2-7; D is uncertain. In germline, CDR1 is MGHRA, CDR2 YSYEKL. V lost 2 bases and J 2 bases, leaving 10 bases between the germline ends. CDR3 length: 14 residues. Incomplete CDR3 DNA: TGCGCCAGCAGCCAAAAGGGTCTAACCTACGAG. Its protein product is CASSQKGLTYE. The whole CDR3 sequence is CASSQKGLTYEQYF.

Concerning this clone itself: Coverage ceases 3 residues before the CDR3 finishes, and the germline J gene fills in the end. The chain uses TRBV18 and TRBJ1-2, with D possibly matching TRBD1 (6 bases). The CDR3 consists of 14 residues. Per the germline V gene, CDR1 is KGHSH and CDR2 is LQKENI. V was pared by 6 bases and J by 4 bases, with 15 bases between. The sequenced part of the CDR3 DNA is TGTGCCAGCTCCCCCGAGAGGGGGGGCTATGGC. Translating it yields CASSPERGGYG. The whole CDR3 reads CASSPERGGYGYTF. The whole variable domain, filled in from reference TRBV18 and TRBJ1-2, reads NAGVMQNPRHLVRRRGQEARLRCSPMKGHSHVYWYRQLPEEGLKFMVYLQKENIIDESGMPKERFSAEFPKEGPSILRIQQVVRGDSAAYFCASSPERGGYGYTFGSGTRLTVV.